These T cell receptor beta chains were read from a single sample in a study of vaccination and CD4 T cells after COVID-19. What these receptors recognize is not known. TCRdb re-derived calls from the PCR reads in MiXCR, one entry per CDR3 protein. The repertoire holds a few thousand distinct CDR3 sequences, with less than 20% as singletons. The sample consisted of CD4+ T cells from blood, cultured in vitro. The receptors stem from a human donor who had recovered from COVID-19. CDR3s include the opening cysteine and the closing phenylalanine or tryptophan. D genes are given only for firm matches. The size of a clone is reported for some rows only, either as once, few or many, or as a class for expanded clones.

TRBJ1-5,.,12,.,TRBV25-1,TGTGCCAGCAGTGGACAGCAATCAGCCCCAGCATTT,CASSGQQSAPAF
TRBJ1-2,.,13,.,TRBV6-1,TGTGCCAGCATCTTAACTGGGGAGGGCGGCTACACCTTC,CASILTGEGGYTF
TRBJ1-1,.,16,medium-sized,TRBV6-5,TGTGCCAGCAGTTACTCGAGGAACAGCGGAGGCACTGAAGCTTTCTTT,CASSYSRNSGGTEAFF
TRBJ2-7,.,12,medium-sized,TRBV19,TGTGCCAGTAGTAGGGACCTCTACGAGCAGTACTTC,CASSRDLYEQYF
TRBJ1-3,.,14,.,TRBV10-2,TGCGCCAGCAGTGAGTCGGGCACAGGAAACACCATATATTTT,CASSESGTGNTIYF
TRBJ2-1,.,15,.,TRBV20-1,TGCAGTGCTAGAGAGGGGGGCGGCTTTTACAATGAGCAGTTCTTC,CSAREGGGFYNEQFF
TRBJ2-7,.,13,.,TRBV12-3/TRBV12-4,TGTGCCAGCAGTTTGGGTCGACCTTACGAGCAGTACTTC,CASSLGRPYEQYF
TRBJ1-5,.,13,.,TRBV6-4,TGTGCCAGCAGTCAGGGGAGTAATCAGCCCCAGCATTTT,CASSQGSNQPQHF
TRBJ2-1,TRBD2,15,few,TRBV6-2/TRBV6-3,TGTGCCAGCAGGGGGGAGCGGGGGGGACTGAATGAGCAGTTCTTC,CASRGERGGLNEQFF
TRBJ2-7,.,18,few,TRBV7-5,.,CISVSEGLAGSRGPEQYF
TRBJ1-1,.,13,medium-sized,TRBV20-1,TGCAGTGCTAGAGTTGGGGGGCGCACTGAAGCTTTCTTT,CSARVGGRTEAFF
TRBJ2-1,TRBD1,14,few,TRBV6-1,TGTGCCAGCAGTCGACAGGGGGCAAACAATGAGCAGTTCTTC,CASSRQGANNEQFF
TRBJ2-2,TRBD1,17,.,TRBV4-2,TGTGCCAGCAGCTCAACGGGACAGGGCGGGGACACCGGGGAGCTGTTTTTT,CASSSTGQGGDTGELFF
TRBJ2-5,.,13,.,TRBV12-3/TRBV12-4,TGTGCCAGCTCAACAGGGTCCCAAGAGACCCAGTACTTC,CASSTGSQETQYF
TRBJ2-3,.,15,few,TRBV6-1,TGTGCCAGCAGTGAAGGGGCTTTACCTACAGATACGCAGTATTTT,CASSEGALPTDTQYF
TRBJ1-1,.,15,.,TRBV5-4,TGTGCCAGCAGCCCACGCGACCAGGGGCGGGGGGAAGCTTTCTTT,CASSPRDQGRGEAFF
TRBJ2-3,TRBD1,14,medium-sized,TRBV12-5,TGTGCTAGTGGGGGACAGGGGGGCACAGATACGCAGTATTTT,CASGGQGGTDTQYF
TRBJ2-1,TRBD1,14,.,TRBV20-1,TGCGGCTTTAGGGGACAGGGAGGGAACAATGAGCAGTTCTTC,CGFRGQGGNNEQFF
TRBJ1-2,.,11,.,TRBV29-1,TGCAGCGTTGAATTGAATTATGGCTACACCTTC,CSVELNYGYTF
TRBJ2-7,.,13,.,TRBV2,TGTGCCAGCAGCAGGACAGCCCAAGGGGAGCAGTACTTC,CASSRTAQGEQYF
TRBJ2-7,.,15,medium-sized,TRBV19,TGTGCCAGTAGTATCGGTCGCCGGCAGACCTACGAGCAGTACTTC,CASSIGRRQTYEQYF
TRBJ1-1,TRBD1,17,.,TRBV2,TGTGCCAGAAAACGAGCAAGGACAGGGAGTACGAACACTGAAGCTTTCTTT,CARKRARTGSTNTEAFF
TRBJ1-1,.,13,.,TRBV11-2,TGTGCCAGCAGCTCCCAGGTCACGACTTGGGCTTTCTTT,CASSSQVTTWAFF
TRBJ1-1,.,17,.,TRBV7-9,TGTGCCAGCAGCTTAAGGGGATTTGGGGGGCGCGTCACTGAAGCTTTCTTT,CASSLRGFGGRVTEAFF
TRBJ2-7,TRBD2,14,.,TRBV7-9,TGTGCCAGCTCAAGCGGGGGCCCTCTCGACGAGCAGTACTTC,CASSSGGPLDEQYF
TRBJ1-1,.,13,.,TRBV12-3/TRBV12-4,TGTGCCAGCAGTTTAACTTTAGGCGGTGAAGCTTTCTTT,CASSLTLGGEAFF
TRBJ2-3,TRBD2,15,.,TRBV9,TGTGCCAGCAGCGTAGATAGCGGGAGCACAGATACGCAGTATTTT,CASSVDSGSTDTQYF
TRBJ1-2,.,13,few,TRBV20-1,TGCAGTGCCCGAGGGGTAGCTAACTATGGCTACACCTTC,CSARGVANYGYTF